This T cell receptor beta chain was captured in a study of T cells in localized non-small cell lung cancer. Study results and limitations: Uninvolved adjacent lung had higher T cell clonality than tumor and all other tissues. Without multi-region sequencing, intratumor heterogeneity could not be excluded.

Points on this clone: Its target is unknown.

The protocol was immunoSEQ multiplex PCR, while the TCRdb copy is restricted to in-frame clones and leaves out a portion. Found here are approximately 89,000 clones, 80% of them singletons; the top ten hold roughly a fifth. The specimen was PBMCs, collected before any cancer treatment. This receptor was identified in a man aged 40-75 years with stage II squamous cell lung carcinoma.

The CDR3 sequence: CASSYQIYNEQFF. CDR3 nucleotide sequence: TGTGCCAGCAGTTACCAGATTTACAATGAGCAGTTCTTC. This chain links TRBV6-6 with TRBJ2-1, with D unclear. The CDR3 is 13 amino acids. Germline loops: CDR1 MNHNY, CDR2 SVGAGI (reference sequence). V was cut by 2 bases and J by 4 bases, with 6 bases left in between.